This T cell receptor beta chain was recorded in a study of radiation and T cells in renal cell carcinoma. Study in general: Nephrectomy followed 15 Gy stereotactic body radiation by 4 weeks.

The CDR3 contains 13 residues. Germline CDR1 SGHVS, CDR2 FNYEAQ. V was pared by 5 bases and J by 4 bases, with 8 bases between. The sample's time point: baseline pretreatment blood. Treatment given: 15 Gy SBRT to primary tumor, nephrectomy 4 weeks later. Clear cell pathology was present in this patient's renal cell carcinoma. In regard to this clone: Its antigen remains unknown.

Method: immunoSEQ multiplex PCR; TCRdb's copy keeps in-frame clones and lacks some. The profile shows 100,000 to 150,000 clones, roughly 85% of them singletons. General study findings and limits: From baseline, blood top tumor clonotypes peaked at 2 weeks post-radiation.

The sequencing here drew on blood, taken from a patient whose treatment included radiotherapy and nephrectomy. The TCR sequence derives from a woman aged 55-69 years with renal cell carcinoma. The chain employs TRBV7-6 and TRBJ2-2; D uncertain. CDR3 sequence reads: CASSPKITGELFF. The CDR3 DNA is TGTGCCAGCAGCCCCAAGATCACCGGGGAGCTGTTTTTT.